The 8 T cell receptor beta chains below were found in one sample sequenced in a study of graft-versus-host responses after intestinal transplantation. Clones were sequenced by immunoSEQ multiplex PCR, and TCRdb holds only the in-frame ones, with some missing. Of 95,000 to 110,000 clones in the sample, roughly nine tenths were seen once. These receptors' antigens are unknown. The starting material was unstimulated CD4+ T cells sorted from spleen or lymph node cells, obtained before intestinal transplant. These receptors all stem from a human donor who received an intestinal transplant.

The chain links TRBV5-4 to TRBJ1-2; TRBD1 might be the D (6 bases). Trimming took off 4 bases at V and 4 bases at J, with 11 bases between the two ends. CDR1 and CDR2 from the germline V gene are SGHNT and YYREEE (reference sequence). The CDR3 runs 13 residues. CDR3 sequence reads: CASSRGGTYGYTF. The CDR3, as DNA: TGTGCCAGCAGCAGGGGGGGGACCTATGGCTACACCTTC.

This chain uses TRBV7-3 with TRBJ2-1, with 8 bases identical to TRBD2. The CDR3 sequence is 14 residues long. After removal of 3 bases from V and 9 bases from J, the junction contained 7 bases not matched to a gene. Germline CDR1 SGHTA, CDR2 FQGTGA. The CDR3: CASSFGLAKSEQFF. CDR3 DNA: TGTGCCAGCAGCTTTGGACTAGCCAAGAGTGAGCAGTTCTTC. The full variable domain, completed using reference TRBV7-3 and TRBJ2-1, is GAGVSQTPSNKVTEKGKYVELRCDPISGHTALYWYRQSLGQGPEFLIYFQGTGAADDSGLPNDRFFAVRPEGSVSTLKIQRTERGDSAVYLCASSFGLAKSEQFFGPGTRLTVL.

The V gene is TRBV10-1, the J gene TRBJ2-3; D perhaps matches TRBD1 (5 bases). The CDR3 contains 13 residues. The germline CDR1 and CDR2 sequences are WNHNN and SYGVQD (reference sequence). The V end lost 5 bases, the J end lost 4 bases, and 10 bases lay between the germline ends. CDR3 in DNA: TGCGCCAGCAGTCCCAGGGCTTCAGATACGCAGTATTTT. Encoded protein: CASSPRASDTQYF.

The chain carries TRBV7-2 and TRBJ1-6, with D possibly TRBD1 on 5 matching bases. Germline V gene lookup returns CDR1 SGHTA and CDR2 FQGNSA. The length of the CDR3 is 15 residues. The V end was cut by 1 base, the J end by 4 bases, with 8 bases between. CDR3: CASSLETAYNSPLHF. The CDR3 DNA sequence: TGTGCCAGCAGCTTAGAGACAGCTTATAATTCACCCCTCCACTTT.

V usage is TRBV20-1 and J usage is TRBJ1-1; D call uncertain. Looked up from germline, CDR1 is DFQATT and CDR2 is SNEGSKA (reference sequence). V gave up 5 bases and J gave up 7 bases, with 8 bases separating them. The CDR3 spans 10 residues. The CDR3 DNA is TGCAGTGCTCGGCTGATTGAAGCTTTCTTT. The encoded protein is CSARLIEAFF.

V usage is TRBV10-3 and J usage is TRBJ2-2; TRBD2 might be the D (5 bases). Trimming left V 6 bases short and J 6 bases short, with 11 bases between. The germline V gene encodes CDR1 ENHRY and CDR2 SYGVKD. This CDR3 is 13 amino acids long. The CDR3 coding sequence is TGTGCCATCAGGCTTACTAGTGCCGGGGAGCTGTTTTTT. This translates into CAIRLTSAGELFF.

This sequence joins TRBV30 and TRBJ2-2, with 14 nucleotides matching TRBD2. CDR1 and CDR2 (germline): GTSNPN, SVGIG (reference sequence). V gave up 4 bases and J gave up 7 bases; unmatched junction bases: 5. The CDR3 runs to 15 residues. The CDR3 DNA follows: TGTGCCTGGAAAGGGACTAGCGGGAGTGGCGGGGAGCTGTTTTTT. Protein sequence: CAWKGTSGSGGELFF.

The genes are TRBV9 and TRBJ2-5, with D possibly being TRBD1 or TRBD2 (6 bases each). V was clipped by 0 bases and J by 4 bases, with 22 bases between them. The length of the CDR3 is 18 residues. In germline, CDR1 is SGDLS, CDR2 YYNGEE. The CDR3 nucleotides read TGTGCCAGCAGCGTAGGAGGGGGGTGGACTGGGACGGGAGAGACCCAGTACTTC. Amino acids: CASSVGGGWTGTGETQYF.